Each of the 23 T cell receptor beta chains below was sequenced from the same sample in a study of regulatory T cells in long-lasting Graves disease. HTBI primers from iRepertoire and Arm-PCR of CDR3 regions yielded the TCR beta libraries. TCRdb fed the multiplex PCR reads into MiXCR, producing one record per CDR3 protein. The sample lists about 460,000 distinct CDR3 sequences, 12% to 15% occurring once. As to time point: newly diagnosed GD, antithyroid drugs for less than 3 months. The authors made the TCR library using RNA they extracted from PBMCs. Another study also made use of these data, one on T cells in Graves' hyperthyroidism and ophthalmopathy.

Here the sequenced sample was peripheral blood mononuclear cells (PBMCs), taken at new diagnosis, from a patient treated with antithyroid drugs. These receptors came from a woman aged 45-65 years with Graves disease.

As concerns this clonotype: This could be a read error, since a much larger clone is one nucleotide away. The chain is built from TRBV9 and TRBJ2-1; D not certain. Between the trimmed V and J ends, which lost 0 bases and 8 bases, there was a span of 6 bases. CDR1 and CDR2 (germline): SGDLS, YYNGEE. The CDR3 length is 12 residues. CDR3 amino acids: CASSVEPYEQFF. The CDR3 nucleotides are TGTGCCAGCAGCGTAGAGCCCTATGAGCAGTTCTTC.

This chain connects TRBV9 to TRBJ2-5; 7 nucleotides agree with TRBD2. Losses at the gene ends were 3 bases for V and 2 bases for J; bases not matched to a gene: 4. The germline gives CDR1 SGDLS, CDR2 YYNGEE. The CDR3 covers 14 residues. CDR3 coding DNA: TGTGCCAGCAGCGGGGCGGGAGTTCAAGAGACCCAGTACTTC. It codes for CASSGAGVQETQYF. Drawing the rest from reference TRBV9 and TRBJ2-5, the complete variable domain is DSGVTQTPKHLITATGQRVTLRCSPRSGDLSVYWYQQSLDQGLQFLIQYYNGEERAKGNILERFSAQQFPDLHSELNLSSLELGDSALYFCASSGAGVQETQYFGPGTRLLVL.

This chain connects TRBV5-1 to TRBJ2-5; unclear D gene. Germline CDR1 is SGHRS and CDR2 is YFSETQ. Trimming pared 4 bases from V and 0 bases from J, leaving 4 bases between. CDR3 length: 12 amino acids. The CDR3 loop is CASSDNQETQYF. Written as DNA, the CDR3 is TGCGCCAGCAGCGATAACCAAGAGACCCAGTACTTC.

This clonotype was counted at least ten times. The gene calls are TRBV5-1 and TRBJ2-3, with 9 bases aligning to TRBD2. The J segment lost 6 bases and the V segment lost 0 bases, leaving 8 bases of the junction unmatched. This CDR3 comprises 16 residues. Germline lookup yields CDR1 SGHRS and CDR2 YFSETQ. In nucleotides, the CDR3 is TGCGCCAGCAGCTTGGAATGGCTAGCGGGAACCGATACGCAGTATTTT. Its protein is CASSLEWLAGTDTQYF. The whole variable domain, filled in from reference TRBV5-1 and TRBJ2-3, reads KAGVTQTPRYLIKTRGQQVTLSCSPISGHRSVSWYQQTPGQGLQFLFEYFSETQRNKGNFPGRFSGRQFSNSRSEMNVSTLELGDSALYLCASSLEWLAGTDTQYFGPGTRLTVL.

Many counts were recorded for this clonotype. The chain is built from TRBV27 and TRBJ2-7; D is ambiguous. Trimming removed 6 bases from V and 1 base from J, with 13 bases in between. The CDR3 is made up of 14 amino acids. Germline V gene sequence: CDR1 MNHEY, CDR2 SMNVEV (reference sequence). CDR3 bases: TGTGCCAGCAGAATCGGGTTTGGGTCCTACGAGCAGTACTTC. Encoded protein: CASRIGFGSYEQYF.

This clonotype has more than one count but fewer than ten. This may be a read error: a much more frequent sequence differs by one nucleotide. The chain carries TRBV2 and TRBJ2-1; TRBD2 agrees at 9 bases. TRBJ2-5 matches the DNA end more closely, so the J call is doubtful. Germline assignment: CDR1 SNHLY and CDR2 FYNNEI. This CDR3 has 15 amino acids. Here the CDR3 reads CVSSPSAGGGETQYF. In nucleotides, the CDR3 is TGTGTCAGCAGTCCCTCCGCGGGAGGGGGGGAGACCCAGTACTTC.

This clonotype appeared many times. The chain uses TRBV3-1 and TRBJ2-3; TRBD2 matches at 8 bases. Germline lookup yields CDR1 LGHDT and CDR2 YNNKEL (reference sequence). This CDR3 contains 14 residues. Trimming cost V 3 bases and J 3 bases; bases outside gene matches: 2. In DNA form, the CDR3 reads TGTGCCAGCAGCCACGGGACTAGAACAGATACGCAGTATTTT. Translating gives CASSHGTRTDTQYF.

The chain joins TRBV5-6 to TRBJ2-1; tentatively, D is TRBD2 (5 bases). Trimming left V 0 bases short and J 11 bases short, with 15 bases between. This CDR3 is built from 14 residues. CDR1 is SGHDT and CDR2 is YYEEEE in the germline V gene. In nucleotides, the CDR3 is TGTGCCAGCAGCTTGGGGACGGGAACTGACCAGCAGTTCTTC. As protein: CASSLGTGTDQQFF.

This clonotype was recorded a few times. CDR3 region: CASSVEAGNWPGELFF. The CDR3 region has the DNA TGCGCCAGCAGTGTAGAAGCGGGCAATTGGCCCGGGGAGCTGTTTTTT. The chain carries TRBV10-2 and TRBJ2-2, with TRBD2 as a possible D gene (6 bases). CDR3 length: 16 residues. Per germline, CDR1 WSHSY and CDR2 SAAADI. With 4 bases removed from V and 6 bases from J, the gap between germline ends came to 18 bases.

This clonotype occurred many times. The CDR3: CASSSRPGAVAQYF. For the CDR3, the DNA is TGTGCCAGCAGTTCCAGGCCCGGGGCAGTTGCGCAGTATTTT. The chain uses TRBV12-3 or TRBV12-4 and TRBJ2-3, with D perhaps TRBD1 or TRBD2 (5 bases each). The CDR3 has 14 amino acids. Deletions cut 4 bases from V and 10 bases from J, with 18 bases between.

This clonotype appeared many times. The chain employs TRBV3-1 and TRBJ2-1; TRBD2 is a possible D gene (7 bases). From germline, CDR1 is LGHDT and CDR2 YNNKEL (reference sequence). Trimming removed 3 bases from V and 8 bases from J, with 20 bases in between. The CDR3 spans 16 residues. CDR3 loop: CASSQGGGQLQYEQFF. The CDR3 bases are TGTGCCAGCAGCCAGGGAGGGGGGCAGTTGCAATATGAGCAGTTCTTC.

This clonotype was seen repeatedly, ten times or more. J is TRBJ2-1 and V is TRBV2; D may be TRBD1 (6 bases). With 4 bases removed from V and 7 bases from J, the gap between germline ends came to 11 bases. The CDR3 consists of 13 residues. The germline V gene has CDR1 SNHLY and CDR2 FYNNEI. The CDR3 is CASSAGELNEQFF. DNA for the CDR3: TGTGCCAGCAGTGCAGGGGAATTGAATGAGCAGTTCTTC.

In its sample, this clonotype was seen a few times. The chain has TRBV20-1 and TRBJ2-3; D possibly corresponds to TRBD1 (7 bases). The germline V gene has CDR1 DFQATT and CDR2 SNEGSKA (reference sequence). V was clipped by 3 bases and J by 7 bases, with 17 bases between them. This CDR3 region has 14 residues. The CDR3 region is CSARDRTGVNTQYF. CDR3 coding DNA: TGCAGTGCTAGGGACAGGACGGGGGTAAATACGCAGTATTTT.

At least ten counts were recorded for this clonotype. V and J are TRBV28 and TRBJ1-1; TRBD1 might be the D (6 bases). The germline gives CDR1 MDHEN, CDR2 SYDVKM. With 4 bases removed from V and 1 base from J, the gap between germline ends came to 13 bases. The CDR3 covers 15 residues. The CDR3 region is CASSWQGSSNTEAFF. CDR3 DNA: TGTGCCAGCAGTTGGCAGGGGAGTTCGAACACTGAAGCTTTCTTT. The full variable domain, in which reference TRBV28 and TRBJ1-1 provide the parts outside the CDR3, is DVKVTQSSRYLVKRTGEKVFLECVQDMDHENMFWYRQDPGLGLRLIYFSYDVKMKEKGDIPEGYSVSREKKERFSLILESASTNQTSMYLCASSWQGSSNTEAFFGQGTRLTVV.

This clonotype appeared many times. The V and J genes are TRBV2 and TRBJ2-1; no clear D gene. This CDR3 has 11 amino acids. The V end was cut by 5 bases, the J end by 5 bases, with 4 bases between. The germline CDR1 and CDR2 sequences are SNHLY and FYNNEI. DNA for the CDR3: TGTGCCAGCAGTTTTGACAATGAGCAGTTCTTC. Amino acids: CASSFDNEQFF. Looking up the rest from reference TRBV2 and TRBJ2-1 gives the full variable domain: EPEVTQTPSHQVTQMGQEVILRCVPISNHLYFYWYRQILGQKVEFLVSFYNNEISEKSEIFDDQFSVERPDGSNFTLKIRSTKLEDSAMYFCASSFDNEQFFGPGTRLTVL.

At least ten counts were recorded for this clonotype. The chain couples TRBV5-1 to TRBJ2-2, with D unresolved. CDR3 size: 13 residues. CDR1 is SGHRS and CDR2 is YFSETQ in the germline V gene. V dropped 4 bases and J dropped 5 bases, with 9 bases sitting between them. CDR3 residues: CASSPTITGELFF. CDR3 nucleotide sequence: TGCGCCAGCAGCCCCACCATAACCGGGGAGCTGTTTTTT.

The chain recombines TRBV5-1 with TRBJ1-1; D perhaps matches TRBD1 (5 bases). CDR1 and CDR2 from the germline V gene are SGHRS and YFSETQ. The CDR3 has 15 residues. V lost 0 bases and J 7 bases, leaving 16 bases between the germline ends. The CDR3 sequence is CASSLVSAGFDEAFF. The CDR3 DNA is TGCGCCAGCAGCTTGGTATCGGCAGGGTTCGATGAAGCTTTCTTT. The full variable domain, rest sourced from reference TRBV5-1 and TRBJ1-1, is KAGVTQTPRYLIKTRGQQVTLSCSPISGHRSVSWYQQTPGQGLQFLFEYFSETQRNKGNFPGRFSGRQFSNSRSEMNVSTLELGDSALYLCASSLVSAGFDEAFFGQGTRLTVV.

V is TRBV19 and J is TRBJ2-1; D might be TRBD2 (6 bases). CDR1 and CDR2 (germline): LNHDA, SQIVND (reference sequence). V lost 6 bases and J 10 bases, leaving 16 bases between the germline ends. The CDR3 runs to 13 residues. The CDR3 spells CASRLAFAQEQFF. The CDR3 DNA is TGTGCCAGTAGACTAGCTTTCGCCCAGGAGCAGTTCTTC.

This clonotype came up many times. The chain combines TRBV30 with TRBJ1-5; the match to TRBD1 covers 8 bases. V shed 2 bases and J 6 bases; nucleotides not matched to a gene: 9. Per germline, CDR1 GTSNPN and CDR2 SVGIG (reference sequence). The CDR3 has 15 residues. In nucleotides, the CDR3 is TGTGCCTGGAGTATCGGACAGGGAGCTCTTCAGCCCCAGCATTTT. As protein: CAWSIGQGALQPQHF.

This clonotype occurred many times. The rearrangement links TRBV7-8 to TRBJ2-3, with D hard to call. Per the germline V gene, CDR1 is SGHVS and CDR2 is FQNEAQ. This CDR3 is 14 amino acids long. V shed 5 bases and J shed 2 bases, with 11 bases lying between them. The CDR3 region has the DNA TGTGCCAGCAGCCCAAGCGAGAACACAGATACGCAGTATTTT. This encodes CASSPSENTDTQYF.

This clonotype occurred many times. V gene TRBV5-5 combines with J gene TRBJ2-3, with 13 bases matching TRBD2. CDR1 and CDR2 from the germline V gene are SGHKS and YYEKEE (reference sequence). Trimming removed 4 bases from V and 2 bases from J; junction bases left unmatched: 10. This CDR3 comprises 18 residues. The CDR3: CASSVTSGRTGHTDTQYF. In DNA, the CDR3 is TGTGCCAGCAGCGTGACTAGCGGGAGGACTGGCCACACAGATACGCAGTATTTT. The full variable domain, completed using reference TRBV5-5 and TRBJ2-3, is DAGVTQSPTHLIKTRGQQVTLRCSPISGHKSVSWYQQVLGQGPQFIFQYYEKEERGRGNFPDRFSARQFPNYSSELNVNALLLGDSALYLCASSVTSGRTGHTDTQYFGPGTRLTVL.

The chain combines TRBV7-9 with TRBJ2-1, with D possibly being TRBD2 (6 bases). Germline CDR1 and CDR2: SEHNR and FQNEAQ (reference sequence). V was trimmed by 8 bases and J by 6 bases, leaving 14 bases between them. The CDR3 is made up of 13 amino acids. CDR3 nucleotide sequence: TGTGCCAGCGACCCGGGGGTGACCAATGAGCAGTTCTTC. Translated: CASDPGVTNEQFF.

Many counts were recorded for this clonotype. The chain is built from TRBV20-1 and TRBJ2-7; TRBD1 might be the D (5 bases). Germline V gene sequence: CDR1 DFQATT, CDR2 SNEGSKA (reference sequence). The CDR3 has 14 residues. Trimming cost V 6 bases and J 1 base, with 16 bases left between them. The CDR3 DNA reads TGCAGTGCCCCCCCCCGAGACAGTTCCTACGAGCAGTACTTC. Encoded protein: CSAPPRDSSYEQYF.